The T cell receptor beta chain described here comes from a study of T-cell reconstitution after alpha-beta-depleted transplantation in children. This clonotype was detected many times. Unique molecular identifiers were built into the TCRbeta library. TCRdb processed the PCR reads anew with MiXCR; each CDR3 protein has one entry. The table has around 200,000 distinct CDR3 sequences, 6% to 7% seen once. The TCR was taken from a human donor who donated a stem cell graft to a child with Wiskott-Aldrich syndrome. The sample consisted of PBMCs from the stem cell graft donor, taken from the stem cell graft.

The CDR3 here is CSASTRRLNQPQHF. The CDR3 nucleotides are TGCAGTGCTAGCACAAGAAGGTTGAATCAGCCCCAGCATTTT. This chain joins TRBV20-1 and TRBJ1-5; D remains ambiguous. The CDR3 contains 14 residues. V was trimmed by 3 bases and J by 4 bases, leaving 13 bases between them. Germline lookup yields CDR1 DFQATT and CDR2 SNEGSKA (reference sequence).